One sample yielded the 30 T cell receptor beta chains listed below, sequenced in a study of CD8 T cells in ankylosing spondylitis. Study conclusions and caveats: Characteristic, it appeared, of ankylosing spondylitis blood was a TCR beta motif of fewer than 10 highly homologous variants.

TCRdb re-called the 5' RACE reads through MiXCR, storing one row per CDR3 protein. Of about 700,000 distinct CDR3 sequences listed, under 20% are singletons. The antigens of these receptors remain unknown. Sequencing was performed on blood, either unsorted or a sorted T cell fraction (not recorded which). The receptors stem from a male donor with ankylosing spondylitis.

This clonotype was detected only a few times. The chain combines TRBV24-1 with TRBJ2-2; no clear D. Trimming cost V 9 bases and J 4 bases, with 8 bases left between them. The CDR3 sequence is 12 residues long. Germline CDR1 KGHDR, CDR2 SFDVKD. CDR3 nucleotides: TGTGCCACCTCTCAGTTCACCGGGGAGCTGTTTTTT. Its translation is CATSQFTGELFF.

In its sample, this clonotype was seen a few times. The chain employs TRBV10-3 and TRBJ2-5; D may be TRBD1 or TRBD2 (5 bases each). Germline V gene lookup returns CDR1 ENHRY and CDR2 SYGVKD. The CDR3 sequence is 14 residues long. Trimming cost V 4 bases and J 1 base, with 10 bases left between them. CDR3 amino acids: CAISAEGFQETQYF. CDR3 DNA sequence: TGTGCCATCAGTGCCGAGGGGTTCCAAGAGACCCAGTACTTC.

The table lists this clonotype with a few counts. The chain employs TRBV20-1 and TRBJ2-7; TRBD1 is a possible D gene (6 bases). This CDR3 region has 15 residues. V lost 1 base and J lost 4, with 17 bases in between. Germline loops: CDR1 DFQATT, CDR2 SNEGSKA (reference sequence). CDR3 sequence (DNA): TGCAGTGCTAGAGGTACACAGGGAGACCCGTACGAGCAGTACTTC. Translating it yields CSARGTQGDPYEQYF.

The chain is built from TRBV19 and TRBJ1-5, with no clear D. CDR1 and CDR2 from the germline V gene are LNHDA and SQIVND (reference sequence). CDR3 length: 14 residues. The V end lost 3 bases, the J end lost 6 bases, and 12 bases lay between the germline ends. In DNA, the CDR3 is TGTGCCAGTAGTATGGGAGGTCCGGGTCAGCCCCAGCATTTT. This gives the protein CASSMGGPGQPQHF.

This clonotype came up a few times. The chain links TRBV9 to TRBJ1-1, with 8 bases that match TRBD1. Per germline, CDR1 SGDLS and CDR2 YYNGEE. J gave up 3 bases and V 3 bases, and 7 bases lay outside the gene matches. This CDR3 has 15 amino acids. CDR3 coding DNA: TGTGCCAGCAGCGCGCCCCAGGGGGCTGACACTGAAGCTTTCTTT. Translation: CASSAPQGADTEAFF.

V and J are TRBV12-3 or TRBV12-4 and TRBJ1-2; D might be TRBD1 (6 bases). The CDR3 loop spans 16 amino acids. Trimming shortened V by 6 bases and J by 3 bases, and 20 bases separated the two germline ends. The CDR3 DNA reads TGTGCCAGCAGGGTAAAGTCGGGGGGCGAGGACTATGGCTACACCTTC. This translates into CASRVKSGGEDYGYTF.

The chain is built from TRBV12-3 or TRBV12-4 and TRBJ2-1; 7 bases map to TRBD2. The CDR3 runs 16 residues. Losses at the gene ends were 6 bases for V and 5 bases for J; bases not matched to a gene: 13. The CDR3 region has the DNA TGTGCCAGCAGCCCGGGGTTGGGGGGGACCCACAATGAGCAGTTCTTC. This codes for CASSPGLGGTHNEQFF.

This clonotype showed up just a few times. The J gene is TRBJ2-7, the V gene TRBV27; D uncertain. CDR1 is MNHEY, CDR2 SMNVEV, per germline (reference sequence). V was pared by 5 bases and J by 3 bases, with 11 bases between. CDR3 length equals 13 residues. DNA for the CDR3: TGTGCCAGCAGTCCGGCGGACGTCTACGAGCAGTACTTC. Amino acids: CASSPADVYEQYF.

The genes are TRBV7-8 and TRBJ1-2, with TRBD1 matching over 9 bases. V shed 3 bases and J 4 bases; nucleotides not matched to a gene: 3. The germline V gene has CDR1 SGHVS and CDR2 FQNEAQ. The CDR3 is made up of 14 amino acids. The CDR3 DNA sequence: TGTGCCAGCAGCTTCCGGGACAGGGCCTATGGCTACACCTTC. It is translated as CASSFRDRAYGYTF.

J is TRBJ2-5 and V is TRBV18, with unresolved D. Trimming stripped 6 bases from V and 0 bases from J, with 8 bases between. This CDR3 comprises 13 residues. Germline V CDR1 and CDR2: KGHSH, LQKENI. The CDR3 sequence: CASSPAHQETQYF. The CDR3 DNA reads TGTGCCAGCTCGCCAGCGCACCAAGAGACCCAGTACTTC.

This clonotype appeared many times. This rearrangement joins TRBV12-3 or TRBV12-4 to TRBJ2-1; D might be TRBD2 (5 bases). The germline V and J ends were trimmed by 6 bases and 5 bases, with 17 bases remaining between them. The CDR3 runs 15 residues. The DNA of the CDR3 is TGTGCCAGCAGCCCACGGGTGCGGGTCAACAATGAGCAGTTCTTC. Its translation: CASSPRVRVNNEQFF.

This clonotype was seen at least ten times. V and J are TRBV24-1 and TRBJ2-3; 8 bases match TRBD2. Per germline, CDR1 KGHDR and CDR2 SFDVKD. Unmatched junction bases numbered 8, after V lost 4 bases and J lost 3 bases. The CDR3 consists of 16 residues. The CDR3 loop reads CATSDTGGFETDTQYF. DNA for the CDR3: TGTGCCACCAGTGACACGGGAGGGTTTGAAACAGATACGCAGTATTTT.

The chain joins TRBV20-1 to TRBJ2-7, with D hard to call. Germline values: CDR1 DFQATT, CDR2 SNEGSKA (reference sequence). The CDR3 loop spans 10 amino acids. V was cut by 3 bases and J by 10 bases, with 10 bases left in between. The CDR3 is CSASGSEQYF. Written as DNA, the CDR3 is TGCAGTGCTAGTGGCTCGGAACAGTACTTC.

The sample holds a few counts of this clonotype. The V and J genes are TRBV14 and TRBJ2-3, with D hard to call. Trimming stripped 1 base from V and 11 bases from J, with 13 bases between. The CDR3 loop spans 13 amino acids. Germline values: CDR1 SGHDN, CDR2 FVKESK. CDR3 bases: TGTGCCAGCAGCCAAGCTGGAGCAAGGAAGCAGTATTTT. Amino acids: CASSQAGARKQYF.

This clonotype was recorded at least ten times. V and J are TRBV15 and TRBJ2-1; 8 positions agree with TRBD2. V gave up 1 base and J gave up 2 bases; unmatched junction bases: 4. The CDR3 has 16 amino acids. The germline V gene encodes CDR1 LNHNV and CDR2 YYDKDF (reference sequence). The CDR3 region is CATSRGSGSPYNEQFF. The DNA of the CDR3 is TGTGCCACCAGCAGAGGCAGCGGGAGCCCCTACAATGAGCAGTTCTTC.

This clonotype was observed at least ten times. V usage is TRBV20-1 and J usage is TRBJ1-5, with a weak D call TRBD1 (6 bases). V was trimmed by 5 bases and J by 4 bases, leaving 18 bases between them. The CDR3 sequence is 15 residues long. CDR1 and CDR2 from the germline V gene are DFQATT and SNEGSKA (reference sequence). The DNA of the CDR3 is TGCAGTGCTGGGGGGGGCAGGGGATCAAATCAGCCCCAGCATTTT. Protein product: CSAGGGRGSNQPQHF.

This clonotype has at least ten counts. This chain uses TRBV15 with TRBJ2-3; TRBD2 might be the D (6 bases). Germline CDR1 reads LNHNV; CDR2 reads YYDKDF (reference sequence). The CDR3 is 16 amino acids. V was shortened by 0 bases and J by 4 bases, with 14 bases between the two germline ends. CDR3 sequence (DNA): TGTGCCACCAGCAGAGATGCCGCAGGAGGGGCAGATACGCAGTATTTT. Translating gives CATSRDAAGGADTQYF.

This clonotype has a count of ten or more. V is TRBV18 and J is TRBJ2-7, with D possibly being TRBD2 (5 bases). The CDR3 consists of 14 residues. Per the germline V gene, CDR1 is KGHSH and CDR2 is LQKENI. Trimming cost V 8 bases and J 2 bases, with 16 bases left between them. In DNA form, the CDR3 reads TGTGCCAGCAGCCCGCCGGGGTTGGCCTACGAGCAGTACTTC. It is translated as CASSPPGLAYEQYF.

V gene TRBV7-2 combines with J gene TRBJ2-7; 7 bases match TRBD1. CDR3 length: 15 residues. V trimming: 5 bases; J trimming: 0 bases; junction bases outside the gene matches: 7. CDR1 is SGHTA and CDR2 is FQGNSA in the germline V gene. The CDR3 here is CASSLGDSHSYEQYF. In DNA form, the CDR3 reads TGTGCCAGCAGCCTCGGGGACAGTCACTCCTACGAGCAGTACTTC. The whole variable domain, remainder taken from reference TRBV7-2 and TRBJ2-7, is GAGVSQSPSNKVTEKGKDVELRCDPISGHTALYWYRQSLGQGLEFLIYFQGNSAPDKSGLPSDRFSAERTGGSVSTLTIQRTQQEDSAVYLCASSLGDSHSYEQYFGPGTRLTVT.

This clonotype was observed a few times. This chain links TRBV28 with TRBJ1-1; D is unresolved. Trimming removed 6 bases from V and 4 bases from J, with 18 bases in between. Germline CDR1 reads MDHEN; CDR2 reads SYDVKM. CDR3 size: 15 residues. The chain's CDR3 is CASRERRAQFTEAFF. The CDR3 DNA reads TGTGCCAGCAGGGAGCGAAGGGCTCAGTTCACTGAAGCTTTCTTT. Full variable domain (outside the CDR3, taken from reference TRBV28 and TRBJ1-1): DVKVTQSSRYLVKRTGEKVFLECVQDMDHENMFWYRQDPGLGLRLIYFSYDVKMKEKGDIPEGYSVSREKKERFSLILESASTNQTSMYLCASRERRAQFTEAFFGQGTRLTVV.

This chain connects TRBV5-1 to TRBJ2-7, with 8 nucleotides matching TRBD1. V gave up 4 bases and J gave up 0 bases; unmatched junction bases: 3. CDR1 is SGHRS, CDR2 YFSETQ, per germline. The CDR3 has 14 residues. In DNA form, the CDR3 reads TGCGCCAGCAGCGTGACAGGGGACTCCTACGAGCAGTACTTC. Translated, it gives CASSVTGDSYEQYF.

In this sample, this clonotype turned up a few times. The V and J genes are TRBV25-1 and TRBJ2-2, with 8 nucleotides matching TRBD1. This CDR3 comprises 15 residues. Looked up from germline, CDR1 is MGHDK and CDR2 is SYGVNS. J gave up 3 bases and V 6 bases, and 6 bases lay outside the gene matches. CDR3 amino acids: CASSAGGGYTGELFF. The CDR3 DNA reads TGTGCCAGCAGCGCAGGGGGCGGGTACACCGGGGAGCTGTTTTTT.

This clonotype occurred once. The V gene is TRBV28, the J gene TRBJ2-3; the match to TRBD2 covers 8 bases. Germline V CDR1 and CDR2: MDHEN, SYDVKM. Trimming cost V 3 bases and J 2 bases; bases outside gene matches: 10. CDR3 size: 17 residues. CDR3 sequence (DNA): TGTGCCAGCAGTTTGTCCATACTAGCGGCTCCCACAGATACGCAGTATTTT. Its translation is CASSLSILAAPTDTQYF.

This chain connects TRBV20-1 to TRBJ2-7, with a possible D match to TRBD1 (6 bases). Germline assignment: CDR1 DFQATT and CDR2 SNEGSKA (reference sequence). Trimming took off 5 bases at V and 4 bases at J, with 15 bases between the two ends. This CDR3 contains 13 residues. CDR3 nucleotides: TGCAGTGCTCCCGGGACAAATACTTACGAGCAGTACTTC. Its translation: CSAPGTNTYEQYF.

This sequence joins TRBV5-4 and TRBJ2-1, with 10 bases that match TRBD2. Losses at the gene ends were 9 bases for V and 0 bases for J; bases not matched to a gene: 6. The length of the CDR3 is 15 residues. Germline lookup yields CDR1 SGHNT and CDR2 YYREEE (reference sequence). CDR3 region: CATSLAGGSYNEQFF. CDR3 in DNA: TGTGCCACCTCATTAGCGGGGGGCTCCTACAATGAGCAGTTCTTC.

This chain links TRBV12-3 or TRBV12-4 with TRBJ2-7; 13 nucleotides line up with TRBD2. This CDR3 region has 19 residues. The V gene end was trimmed by 10 bases and the J gene end by 2 bases; junction bases not matched to a gene: 20. The CDR3 nucleotides read TGTGCCATCAGCCCGACAGGACTAGCGGGGGAGATCCTTGCCTACGAGCAGTACTTC. Encoded protein: CAISPTGLAGEILAYEQYF.

The chain joins TRBV9 to TRBJ1-2; D gene ambiguous. The CDR3 sequence is 13 residues long. With 4 bases removed from V and 2 bases from J, the gap between germline ends came to 9 bases. Germline values: CDR1 SGDLS, CDR2 YYNGEE. This chain's CDR3 is CASSNNINYGYTF. The CDR3 DNA reads TGTGCCAGCAGCAACAACATAAACTATGGCTACACCTTC.

This clonotype was counted only a few times. The V gene is TRBV7-9, the J gene TRBJ1-2; the D gene is possibly TRBD1 (6 bases). Germline V gives CDR1 SEHNR, CDR2 FQNEAQ (reference sequence). The CDR3 has 16 amino acids. The germline V and J ends were trimmed by 5 bases and 8 bases, with 24 bases remaining between them. CDR3 loop: CASSQELQGPLDGYTF. In DNA, the CDR3 is TGTGCCAGCAGCCAAGAGTTACAGGGCCCGCTGGACGGCTACACCTTC.

This clonotype turned up a few times. The J gene is TRBJ1-6, the V gene TRBV27, with a possible D match to TRBD1 (5 bases). The CDR3 length is 13 residues. Germline values: CDR1 MNHEY, CDR2 SMNVEV (reference sequence). V shed 4 bases and J shed 11 bases, with 12 bases lying between them. The CDR3 nucleotides read TGTGCCAGCAGTTCAGCAGGGTTGACACCCCTCCACTTT. This encodes CASSSAGLTPLHF.

This clonotype was recorded at least ten times. The CDR3 sequence: CSARDRTSGPLEQYF. CDR3 coding DNA: TGCAGTGCTAGAGATAGGACTAGCGGACCCCTCGAGCAGTACTTC. The J gene is TRBJ2-7, the V gene TRBV20-1; 10 bases fit TRBD2. The V gene's germline CDR1 is DFQATT and CDR2 SNEGSKA (reference sequence). The CDR3 contains 15 residues. After removal of 0 bases from V and 6 bases from J, the junction contained 8 bases not matched to a gene.